The subject of this entry is one T cell receptor (beta chain). The sample originates from a study of blood T cell repertoires in COVID-19. Across the study: The cDNA or gDNA used as material had been derived from T cells, B-cell-depleted T cells, or PBMCs.

Libraries were prepared by immunoSEQ multiplex PCR; TCRdb keeps only in-frame clonotypes and omits some of them. The sample carries 160,000 or so clones, more than 65% recorded once. Participants were aged about 18 to 95 years, lived in around 22 US areas, and enrolled virtually. The CDR3 consists of 12 residues. V lost 5 bases and J 5 bases, leaving 7 bases between the germline ends. Sequencing was done on a sample of PBMCs or T cells enriched from blood (not recorded which). The J gene is TRBJ1-5, the V gene TRBV12-3 or TRBV12-4; D remains ambiguous. The source of this sequence is a man in his forties or fifties who had recovered from COVID-19. In DNA, the CDR3 is TGTGCCAGCAGTCCCCCCGATCAGCCCCAGCATTTT. Protein product: CASSPPDQPQHF.